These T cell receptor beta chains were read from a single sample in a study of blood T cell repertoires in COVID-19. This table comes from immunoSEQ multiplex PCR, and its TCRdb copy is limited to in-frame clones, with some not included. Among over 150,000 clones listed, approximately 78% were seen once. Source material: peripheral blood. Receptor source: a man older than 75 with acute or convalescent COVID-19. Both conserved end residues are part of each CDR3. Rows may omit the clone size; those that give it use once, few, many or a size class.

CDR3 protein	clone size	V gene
CASSLGLLAGGQETQYF	NA	TRBV5-1
CASRGVRTGVAYNEQFF	NA	TRBV27
CSVSLGRFEKLFF	NA	TRBV29-1
CASSVAPGLEAFF	NA	TRBV9
CASSPRASGGGELFF	NA	TRBV9
CASSWRAGGLTNSANEQFF	NA	TRBV5-5
CASSTGQGNTIYF	NA	TRBV12-3/TRBV12-4
CATSDPSAGGFSTGYTF	few	TRBV24-1
CASSASSGGSYNEQFF	NA	TRBV6-1
CASTQTGGAGETQYF	NA	TRBV14
CASSVFTGDYNEQFF	NA	TRBV9
CASSGGTGVGTDTQYF	NA	TRBV5-4
CAIPPTSGGADTQYF	NA	TRBV7-9
CASSSDSNYGYTF	NA	TRBV6-5
CAWTEGGAGANVLTF	NA	TRBV30
CASSLGSSGGASEQFF	NA	TRBV7-6
CSVRTSGGPDTQYF	NA	TRBV29-1
CASSEAGGINYGYTF	few	TRBV6-1
CASSWTDSSYNEQFF	NA	TRBV2
CASSLTGTGGSHSGNTIYF	NA	TRBV5-1
CAWGARQGSSGYTF	NA	TRBV30
CASSSGPYEQYF	NA	TRBV5-4
CASSSYPGIGNTIYF	NA	TRBV28
CASSKQALDTQYF	once	TRBV6-4
CASSLEGFRGGGYTF	NA	TRBV27
CASSLGAEETQYF	NA	TRBV7-7
CASSASGASYEQYF	NA	TRBV19
CASSRLGETQYF	NA	TRBV7-9
CASSPTQGDYGYTF	NA	TRBV18
CASSGWGLPSETQYF	once	TRBV10-2